This T cell receptor (beta chain) was obtained from a study of blood T cell repertoires in COVID-19. This clone came up a few times. Per the original methods: Amplification of reference gene primers was used by the study to estimate nucleated cell counts. TCRdb keeps only in-frame clones here, not all; method: immunoSEQ multiplex PCR. That table furnishes V, J and clone size, whereas the DNA furnished D and trimming. The table shows roughly 220,000 clones, with approximately 84% occurring only once. This sequence was found in a woman aged 55-69 years with acute or convalescent COVID-19. Sequenced sample: peripheral blood.

The CDR3 bases are TGTGCCAGCACAACCCAATTGGGGGGTAACTATGGCTACACCTTC. Its protein product is CASTTQLGGNYGYTF. The chain carries TRBV5-5 and TRBJ1-2; TRBD1 is a possible D gene (5 bases). The CDR3 has 15 amino acids. CDR1 SGHKS and CDR2 YYEKEE come from the germline V gene (reference sequence). Trimming pared 6 bases from V and 1 base from J, leaving 16 bases between.